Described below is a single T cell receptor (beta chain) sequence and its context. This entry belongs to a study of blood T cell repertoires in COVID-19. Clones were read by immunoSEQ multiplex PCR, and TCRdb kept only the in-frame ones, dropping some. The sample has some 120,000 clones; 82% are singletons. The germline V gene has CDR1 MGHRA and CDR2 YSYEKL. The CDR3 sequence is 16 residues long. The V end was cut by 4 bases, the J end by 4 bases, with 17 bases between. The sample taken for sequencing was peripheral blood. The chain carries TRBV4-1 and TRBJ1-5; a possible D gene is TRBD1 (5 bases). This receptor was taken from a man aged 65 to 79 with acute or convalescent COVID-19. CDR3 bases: TGCGCCAGCAGCCCTGAAGGATCACAGGAGAATCAGCCCCAGCATTTT. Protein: CASSPEGSQENQPQHF.